These T cell receptor beta chains were read from a single sample in a study of T cell responses to AZD1222 COVID-19 vaccine. Method: immunoSEQ multiplex PCR; TCRdb's copy keeps in-frame clones and lacks some. The table has 84,000 or so clones, 90% seen once. The sample here was peripheral blood, taken 28 days after the second AZD1222 dose. These receptors were obtained from an adult who received the AZD1222 COVID-19 vaccine. CDR3s include the opening cysteine and the closing phenylalanine or tryptophan. The D gene is left open where the match is weak. Clone size, where shown, is once, few, many, or a class for clones that have expanded.

TRBJ1-1,TRBV3-1/TRBV3-2,NA,TRBD1,CASSQLQGAPWSTEAFF,TGTGCCAGCAGCCAATTACAGGGGGCCCCCTGGTCCACTGAAGCTTTCTTT
TRBJ2-2,TRBV9,once,TRBD1,CASSLDPGQAGTGELFF,TGTGCCAGCAGCCTCGACCCGGGACAGGCGGGCACCGGGGAGCTGTTTTTT
TRBJ1-2,TRBV29-1,NA,NA,CSIGGNYGYTF,TGCAGTATTGGGGGGAACTATGGCTACACCTTC
TRBJ2-7,TRBV3-1/TRBV3-2,NA,NA,CASSQFRDAYEQYF,TGTGCCAGCAGCCAATTCAGGGACGCCTACGAGCAGTACTTC
TRBJ2-1,TRBV3-1/TRBV3-2,NA,TRBD2,CASSPRGSGGDNEQFF,TGTGCCAGCAGCCCCCGAGGTAGCGGGGGGGACAATGAGCAGTTCTTC
TRBJ1-1,TRBV4-2,few,NA,CASSQGRRYGAPEAFF,TGTGCCAGCAGCCAAGGACGCCGTTATGGCGCCCCTGAAGCTTTCTTT
TRBJ2-7,TRBV5-4,once,NA,CASSRQVNSYEQYF,TGTGCCAGCAGCCGACAGGTCAACTCCTACGAGCAGTACTTC
TRBJ1-3,TRBV15,NA,NA,CATSRTRSGNTIYF,TGTGCCACCAGCAGGACGCGATCTGGAAACACCATATATTTT
TRBJ1-6,TRBV2,NA,TRBD1,CASSGNRGPHSPLHF,TGTGCCAGCAGTGGCAACAGGGGACCCCATTCACCCCTCCACTTT
TRBJ1-5,TRBV11-2,NA,NA,CASSLASRQPQHF,TGTGCCAGCAGCTTAGCGTCACGGCAGCCCCAGCATTTT
TRBJ1-1,TRBV7-2,once,NA,CASSLALSGVTEAFF,TGTGCCAGCAGCTTAGCCCTCTCAGGGGTCACTGAAGCTTTCTTT
TRBJ1-3,TRBV6-5,once,NA,CASSYFQGPGNTIYF,TGTGCCAGCAGTTACTTCCAGGGGCCCGGAAACACCATATATTTT
TRBJ2-7,TRBV27,NA,NA,CASSAPGLSYEQYF,TGTGCCAGCAGTGCCCCGGGACTCTCCTACGAGCAGTACTTC
TRBJ1-1,TRBV7-8,few,NA,CASSPGTDYTEAFF,TGTGCCAGCAGTCCGGGGACGGATTACACTGAAGCTTTCTTT
TRBJ1-1,TRBV7-9,NA,NA,CASSLDEGRNTEAFF,TGTGCCAGCAGCTTAGACGAGGGCAGGAACACTGAAGCTTTCTTT
TRBJ2-7,TRBV5-8,NA,TRBD2,CASSLAGVYEQYF,TGTGCCAGCAGCTTAGCGGGGGTCTACGAGCAGTACTTC
TRBJ1-1,TRBV10-3,NA,TRBD1,CAISVGTGDSEAFF,TGTGCCATCAGTGTCGGGACAGGGGATTCTGAAGCTTTCTTT
TRBJ1-1,TRBV30,NA,NA,CAWRQAGVTEAFF,TGTGCCTGGAGACAAGCAGGAGTCACTGAAGCTTTCTTT
TRBJ2-5,TRBV3-1/TRBV3-2,NA,NA,CASSSRRDMKETQYF,TGTGCCAGCAGCTCAAGGAGGGACATGAAAGAGACCCAGTACTTC
TRBJ2-4,TRBV27,NA,NA,CASSSQGWTYF,TGTGCCAGCAGTTCACAGGGTTGGACGTACTTC
TRBJ1-5,TRBV24-1,NA,NA,CAPRDISNQPQHF,TGTGCCCCCCGGGACATATCCAATCAGCCCCAGCATTTT
TRBJ1-5,TRBV5-5,NA,NA,CASSGQGPPEAQHF,TGTGCCAGCAGTGGTCAAGGCCCCCCGGAGGCCCAGCATTTT
TRBJ1-1,TRBV27,NA,TRBD1,CASRRQGGSTEAFF,TGTGCCAGCAGGAGACAGGGAGGGAGCACTGAAGCTTTCTTT
TRBJ2-3,TRBV11-2,NA,NA,CASRTGRRLDTQYF,TGTGCCAGCAGAACCGGGAGAAGATTGGATACGCAGTATTTT
TRBJ1-4,TRBV5-4,NA,NA,CASSLDLGGSEKLFF,TGTGCCAGCAGCTTGGATCTCGGAGGTTCTGAAAAACTGTTTTTT
TRBJ2-7,TRBV11-3,NA,TRBD2,CASSLVAGPSYEQYF,TGTGCCAGCAGCTTGGTAGCGGGCCCGAGCTACGAGCAGTACTTC
TRBJ2-7,TRBV30,once,NA,CAWNSGGGYEQYF,TGTGCCTGGAATTCCGGGGGTGGCTACGAGCAGTACTTC
TRBJ1-2,TRBV7-8,NA,NA,CASSLGQVYGYTF,TGTGCCAGCAGCTTAGGACAAGTTTATGGCTACACCTTC
TRBJ2-7,TRBV10-3,NA,TRBD1,CAISRTGPYEQYF,TGTGCCATCAGTCGGACAGGCCCCTACGAGCAGTACTTC
TRBJ2-2,TRBV27,NA,NA,CASTLVGGTGELFF,TGTGCCAGCACCCTGGTCGGAGGCACCGGGGAGCTGTTTTTT
TRBJ2-7,TRBV27,NA,TRBD1,CASSLFLDRVYEQYF,TGTGCCAGCAGTTTATTCCTCGACAGGGTCTACGAGCAGTACTTC
TRBJ2-3,TRBV7-2,NA,TRBD2,CASSLSGITDTQYF,TGTGCCAGCAGCCTTAGCGGGATCACAGATACGCAGTATTTT
TRBJ2-7,TRBV7-2,NA,TRBD2,CASSLGGRDQAYEQYF,TGTGCCAGCAGCTTAGGCGGGAGGGATCAAGCCTACGAGCAGTACTTC
TRBJ2-2,TRBV19,few,TRBD2,CASTPRRGGYTGELFF,TGTGCCAGTACCCCCCGGCGGGGGGGATACACCGGGGAGCTGTTTTTT
TRBJ1-6,TRBV6-5,few,NA,CASRDRSYNSPLHF,TGTGCCAGCAGGGACAGATCCTATAATTCACCCCTCCACTTT
TRBJ1-5,TRBV4-1,NA,TRBD1,CASSQGTGGAPPPQHF,TGCGCCAGCAGCCAAGGGACAGGGGGAGCCCCACCGCCCCAGCATTTT
TRBJ2-3,TRBV11-3,NA,NA,CASSSHPSADTQYF,TGTGCCAGCAGCTCACACCCTTCGGCAGATACGCAGTATTTT
TRBJ2-2,TRBV28,NA,TRBD2,CASTSGDTGELFF,TGTGCCAGTACTAGCGGTGACACCGGGGAGCTGTTTTTT
TRBJ1-3,TRBV4-1,NA,NA,CASSPRLGLTGNTIYF,TGCGCCAGCAGCCCCCGACTAGGTCTTACTGGAAACACCATATATTTT
TRBJ1-1,TRBV3-1/TRBV3-2,NA,NA,CASSQDLGFRTDTEAFF,TGTGCCAGCAGCCAAGATTTAGGATTTAGAACAGACACTGAAGCTTTCTTT
TRBJ2-1,TRBV9,once,NA,CASSATRFYNEQFF,TGTGCCAGCAGCGCTACCCGCTTCTACAATGAGCAGTTCTTC
TRBJ2-7,TRBV27,once,NA,CASTARLAILVPGQSYEQYF,TGTGCCAGCACAGCTCGACTGGCGATCCTCGTCCCCGGGCAATCCTACGAGCAGTACTTC
TRBJ2-3,TRBV11-3,NA,TRBD1,CASSLLGQGIGQYF,TGTGCCAGCAGCCTACTAGGACAGGGGATAGGGCAGTATTTT
TRBJ2-1,TRBV24-1,NA,TRBD2,CATTGLAGGYNEQFF,TGTGCCACCACCGGACTAGCGGGGGGCTACAATGAGCAGTTCTTC
TRBJ2-5,TRBV2,NA,NA,CASSEGNLETQYF,TGTGCCAGCAGTGAAGGGAATCTGGAGACCCAGTACTTC
TRBJ2-7,TRBV9,NA,TRBD1,CASSEGTGFYEQYF,TGTGCCAGCAGCGAGGGGACAGGTTTCTACGAGCAGTACTTC
TRBJ1-3,TRBV6-6,NA,NA,CASTLQVSGNTIYF,TGTGCCAGCACCTTACAGGTTTCTGGAAACACCATATATTTT
TRBJ1-6,TRBV4-1,NA,NA,CASSQGGFPPLHF,TGCGCCAGCAGCCAAGGGGGTTTCCCACCCCTCCACTTT
TRBJ1-6,TRBV5-4,NA,TRBD1,CASSLRQGNSPLHF,TGTGCCAGCAGCTTGAGACAGGGTAATTCACCCCTCCACTTT
TRBJ1-3,TRBV12-5,NA,NA,CASGPGASGNTIYF,TGTGCTAGTGGCCCCGGGGCCTCTGGAAACACCATATATTTT
TRBJ1-5,TRBV6-5,NA,NA,CASQMNTNQPQHF,TGTGCCAGCCAAATGAATACGAATCAGCCCCAGCATTTT
TRBJ1-5,TRBV27,once,NA,CASSYRPGVSQHF,TGTGCCAGCAGTTACCGACCAGGTGTGAGCCAGCATTTT
TRBJ1-2,TRBV5-4,NA,NA,CASSLALFGSYGYTF,TGTGCCAGCAGCTTGGCCCTTTTCGGTAGCTATGGCTACACCTTC
TRBJ1-1,TRBV2,few,TRBD1,CASSEVTGGTEAFF,TGTGCCAGCAGTGAAGTAACAGGGGGCACTGAAGCTTTCTTT
TRBJ2-1,TRBV11-2,NA,TRBD2,CASSLVPPTSLAYNEQFF,TGTGCCAGCAGCTTAGTCCCTCCGACTAGCCTAGCCTACAATGAGCAGTTCTTC
TRBJ1-2,TRBV6-5,once,TRBD1,CASSSRDRAPYGYTF,TGTGCCAGCAGTTCCCGGGACAGGGCCCCCTATGGCTACACCTTC
TRBJ1-6,TRBV11-3,NA,NA,CASRTEKESPLHF,TGTGCCAGCAGAACCGAAAAAGAGTCACCCCTCCACTTT
TRBJ1-5,TRBV3-1/TRBV3-2,NA,NA,CASSRDVGSQPQHF,TGTGCCAGCAGTCGGGACGTAGGGAGTCAGCCCCAGCATTTT